Listed below are T cell receptor beta chains from one sample, sequenced in a study of cytomegalovirus exposure and HLA in healthy donors. Clones were sequenced by immunoSEQ multiplex PCR, and TCRdb holds only the in-frame ones, with some missing. The sample yields 150,000 to 200,000 clones, over 75% seen once. The material sequenced was PBMCs. These TCRs come from a female donor in good health and CMV-seronegative. Both conserved end residues are part of each CDR3. A D gene is named only where the DNA matches it firmly. Not every row has a clone size; where given, it reads once, few, many or a size class.

NA TRBJ2-7 TRBV6-5 TRBD1 CASRGTVAYEQYF TGTGCCAGCAGAGGGACAGTAGCCTACGAGCAGTACTTC
NA TRBJ1-6 TRBV5-1 NA CASSLSRTVDSPLHF TGCGCCAGCAGCTTGTCACGGACAGTGGATTCACCCCTCCACTTT
NA TRBJ2-7 TRBV5-1 TRBD1 CASSLGQGGSNEQYF TGCGCCAGCAGCTTGGGACAGGGGGGTTCTAACGAGCAGTACTTC
NA TRBJ2-7 TRBV28 NA CASSLGEGREQYF TGTGCCAGCAGCCTAGGGGAAGGCCGCGAGCAGTACTTC
NA TRBJ1-1 TRBV5-6 NA CASSLRGAKTEAFF TGTGCCAGCAGCTTGCGGGGGGCGAAAACTGAAGCTTTCTTT
NA TRBJ2-7 TRBV6-5 TRBD1 CASSYSPGGADYEQYF TGTGCCAGCAGTTACTCCCCAGGGGGCGCAGATTACGAGCAGTACTTC
once TRBJ2-7 TRBV7-6 NA CASSLGRAREQYF TGTGCCAGCAGCTTAGGCAGGGCCCGCGAGCAGTACTTC
NA TRBJ1-5 TRBV7-9 NA CASSFGGGVLGNQPQHF TGTGCCAGCAGCTTTGGAGGGGGGGTACTCGGCAATCAGCCCCAGCATTTT
once TRBJ1-4 TRBV6-5 NA CASSYSGPTNEKLFF TGTGCCAGCAGTTACTCTGGGCCAACTAATGAAAAACTGTTTTTT
NA TRBJ1-2 TRBV5-1 NA CASSLDRVNTF TGCGCCAGCAGCTTGGACAGGGTAAACACCTTC
NA TRBJ2-1 TRBV25-1 TRBD2 CASSDRTSGSGYEQFF TGTGCCAGCAGTGACCGGACTAGCGGGAGCGGCTATGAGCAGTTCTTC
NA TRBJ1-1 TRBV27 TRBD1 CASSMTGATEAFF TGTGCCAGCAGTATGACAGGGGCCACTGAAGCTTTCTTT
NA TRBJ1-6 TRBV2 NA CASSTRNSPLHF TGTGCCAGCAGTACTAGGAATTCACCCCTCCACTTT
NA TRBJ2-1 TRBV30 TRBD2 CAWSVLSGRGNEQFF TGTGCCTGGAGTGTACTTAGCGGGAGGGGGAATGAGCAGTTCTTC
NA TRBJ2-3 TRBV2 TRBD2 CASSGTSGRSTDTQYF TGTGCCAGCAGTGGGACTAGCGGGAGATCTACAGATACGCAGTATTTT
NA TRBJ2-3 TRBV7-2 NA CASRVGGPKSTDTQYF TGTGCCAGCAGGGTGGGGGGGCCGAAAAGCACAGATACGCAGTATTTT
NA TRBJ2-7 TRBV9 NA CASSLHGGPGEQYF TGTGCCAGCAGCTTACACGGGGGGCCGGGGGAGCAGTACTTC
NA TRBJ2-1 TRBV5-4 TRBD1 CASSYRGRENEQFF TGTGCCAGCAGCTACAGGGGGCGGGAGAATGAGCAGTTCTTC
NA TRBJ2-2 TRBV4-3 NA CASSPYFLGAGELFF TGCGCCAGCAGCCCCTATTTCCTAGGGGCCGGGGAGCTGTTTTTT
NA TRBJ2-5 TRBV27 NA CASSLSTGQGTQYF TGTGCCAGCAGTTTATCCACAGGGCAGGGGACCCAGTACTTC
NA TRBJ2-6 TRBV9 TRBD1 CASSVGQGAGANVLTF TGTGCCAGCAGCGTAGGACAGGGGGCTGGGGCCAACGTCCTGACTTTC
NA TRBJ2-7 TRBV7-7 NA CASSLERSYEQYF TGTGCCAGCAGCTTAGAACGGTCCTACGAGCAGTACTTC
NA TRBJ2-3 TRBV5-1 TRBD2 CASSLGAGEADTQYF TGCGCCAGCAGCTTGGGGGCGGGAGAAGCAGATACGCAGTATTTT
NA TRBJ2-7 TRBV5-6 NA CASSPLGTNYEQYF TGTGCCAGCAGCCCCCTGGGGACAAACTACGAGCAGTACTTC
NA TRBJ2-3 TRBV4-1 TRBD2 CASHDLAGFTDTQYF TGCGCCAGCCATGACTTAGCGGGGTTCACAGATACGCAGTATTTT
few TRBJ2-5 TRBV9 TRBD1 CASSVGGQGGETQYF TGTGCCAGCAGCGTAGGTGGACAGGGGGGTGAGACCCAGTACTTC
NA TRBJ2-1 TRBV28 TRBD1 CASSLFQGQGYNEQFF TGTGCCAGCAGTTTATTTCAGGGACAGGGGTACAATGAGCAGTTCTTC
NA TRBJ2-2 TRBV28 TRBD2 CASSPAGGLGAGELFF TGTGCCAGCAGTCCTGCTGGGGGACTAGGGGCCGGGGAGCTGTTTTTT
few TRBJ1-5 TRBV6-6 NA CASRQGNQPQHF TGTGCCAGCAGGCAGGGTAATCAGCCCCAGCATTTT
NA TRBJ2-1 TRBV30 NA CAWSVNGLNEQFF TGTGCCTGGAGTGTAAACGGTCTCAATGAGCAGTTCTTC
NA TRBJ2-5 TRBV18 TRBD1 CASSPGQGETQYF TGTGCCAGCTCACCCGGACAGGGGGAGACCCAGTACTTC
NA TRBJ2-1 TRBV7-2 TRBD2 CASSLEGGPLAGGLNEQFF TGTGCCAGCAGCTTAGAGGGGGGCCCCTTAGCGGGAGGGCTTAATGAGCAGTTCTTC
NA TRBJ1-6 TRBV2 TRBD1 CASHRGGYNSPLHF TGTGCCAGCCACAGGGGGGGGTATAATTCACCCCTCCACTTT
few TRBJ2-2 TRBV29-1 TRBD2 CSVSGRASGNTGELFF TGCAGCGTCTCCGGTAGGGCTAGCGGGAACACCGGGGAGCTGTTTTTT
NA TRBJ1-2 TRBV25-1 NA CASADRSGGYTF TGTGCCAGCGCTGACAGGTCGGGGGGCTACACCTTC
NA TRBJ1-2 TRBV6-5 NA CASRTGSYGYTF TGTGCCAGCAGGACAGGCTCTTACGGCTACACCTTC
NA TRBJ2-5 TRBV5-1 TRBD2 CASSLGLAVQETQYF TGCGCCAGCAGCTTGGGGCTAGCGGTCCAAGAGACCCAGTACTTC
NA TRBJ1-2 TRBV30 NA CAWSGGVLYGYTF TGTGCCTGGAGTGGCGGGGTCCTCTATGGCTACACCTTC
NA TRBJ1-1 TRBV30 NA CAWSVRGNTEAFF TGTGCCTGGAGTGTGCGGGGGAACACTGAAGCTTTCTTT
NA TRBJ1-4 TRBV5-6 TRBD1 CASSFDQGAGEKLFF TGTGCCAGCAGCTTCGATCAGGGGGCAGGTGAAAAACTGTTTTTT